This entry concerns a single T cell receptor beta chain. Its target is not known. The source of the sample is a study of CD8+ T cells in alopecia areata. Study-wide results and limits: Lesional scalp, especially alopecia totalis/universalis, showed higher clonality than normal scalp.

The treatment denotes: oral pan-JAK inhibitor, 5-10 mg twice daily. Alopecia areata patients provided lesional scalp punch biopsies and peripheral blood. RNA was extracted and reverse transcribed into cDNA as the sequencing template. The table came from immunoSEQ multiplex PCR; TCRdb's copy has only in-frame clones and leaves some out. Among about 160,000 clones, less than 70% were seen once, and the ten largest hold approximately 0.9%. The clonotype comes from a human donor with alopecia areata. The sequences come from CD4+ T cells sorted from blood, collected at week 4, from a patient treated with tofacitinib.

DNA for the CDR3: TGCAGCGTTGGGGACAGGGAGGTAGCTGAAGCTTTCTTT. Its translation: CSVGDREVAEAFF. The J gene is TRBJ1-1, the V gene TRBV29-1; 9 bases fit TRBD1. V was pared by 4 bases and J by 6 bases, with 6 bases of the junction left unmatched. The V gene's germline CDR1 is SQVTM and CDR2 ANQGSEA. The CDR3 length is 13 residues.